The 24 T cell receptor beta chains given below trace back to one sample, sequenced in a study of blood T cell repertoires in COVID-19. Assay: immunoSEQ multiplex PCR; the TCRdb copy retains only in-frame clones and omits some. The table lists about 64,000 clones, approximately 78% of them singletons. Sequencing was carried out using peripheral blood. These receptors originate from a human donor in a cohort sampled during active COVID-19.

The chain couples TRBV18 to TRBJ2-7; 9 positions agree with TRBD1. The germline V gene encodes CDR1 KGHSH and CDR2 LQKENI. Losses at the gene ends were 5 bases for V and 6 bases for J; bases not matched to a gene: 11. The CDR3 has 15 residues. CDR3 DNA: TGTGCCAGCTCAAGACAGGGACAGGGATATGGCGAGCAGTACGTC. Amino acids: CASSRQGQGYGEQYV.

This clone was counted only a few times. The DNA for the CDR3 is TGTGCCAGCAGAGAGGACAGGGCGAGCAATCAGCCCCAGCATTTT. Protein product: CASREDRASNQPQHF. The rearrangement links TRBV6-5 to TRBJ1-5; 8 nucleotides match TRBD1. J lost 1 base, V lost 6 bases, and 5 bases had no gene match. The germline V gene encodes CDR1 MNHEY and CDR2 SVGAGI. There are 15 residues in the CDR3.

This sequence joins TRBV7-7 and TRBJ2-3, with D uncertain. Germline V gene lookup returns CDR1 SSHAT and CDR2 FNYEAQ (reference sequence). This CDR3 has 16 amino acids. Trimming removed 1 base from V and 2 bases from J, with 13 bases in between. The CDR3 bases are TGTGCCAGCAGCTTAGGAAACTCCCCCTCCACAGATACGCAGTATTTT. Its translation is CASSLGNSPSTDTQYF.

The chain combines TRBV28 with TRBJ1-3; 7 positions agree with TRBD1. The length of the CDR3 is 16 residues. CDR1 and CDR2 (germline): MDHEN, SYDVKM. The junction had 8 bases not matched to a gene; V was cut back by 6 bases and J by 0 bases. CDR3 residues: CASRLTGVSSGNTIYF. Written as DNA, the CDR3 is TGTGCCAGCAGGCTCACAGGGGTTAGCTCTGGAAACACCATATATTTT.

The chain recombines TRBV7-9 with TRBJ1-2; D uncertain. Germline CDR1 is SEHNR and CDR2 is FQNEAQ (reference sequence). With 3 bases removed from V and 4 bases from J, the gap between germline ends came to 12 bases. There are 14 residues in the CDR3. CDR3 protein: CASSLGIAGYGYTF. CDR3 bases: TGTGCCAGCAGCTTGGGTATTGCAGGCTATGGCTACACCTTC.

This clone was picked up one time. DNA of the CDR3: TGTGCCAGCAGTGGACAGGGGTCCGGGGAGCTGTTTTTT. Protein product: CASSGQGSGELFF. This chain uses TRBV2 with TRBJ2-2; 8 nucleotides match TRBD1. V was clipped by 4 bases and J by 6 bases; unmatched bases: 1. Germline CDR1 reads SNHLY; CDR2 reads FYNNEI. This CDR3 spans 13 amino acids.

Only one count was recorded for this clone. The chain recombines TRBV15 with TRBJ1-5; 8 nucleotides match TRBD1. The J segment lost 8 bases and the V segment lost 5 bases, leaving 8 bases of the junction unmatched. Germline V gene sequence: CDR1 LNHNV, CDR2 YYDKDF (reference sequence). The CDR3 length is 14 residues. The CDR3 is CATSEGQGLEPQHF. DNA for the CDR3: TGTGCCACCAGCGAAGGACAGGGATTAGAGCCCCAGCATTTT. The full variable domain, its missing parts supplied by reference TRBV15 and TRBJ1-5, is DAMVIQNPRYQVTQFGKPVTLSCSQTLNHNVMYWYQQKSSQAPKLLFHYYDKDFNNEADTPDNFQSRRPNTSFCFLDIRSPGLGDTAMYLCATSEGQGLEPQHFGDGTRLSIL.

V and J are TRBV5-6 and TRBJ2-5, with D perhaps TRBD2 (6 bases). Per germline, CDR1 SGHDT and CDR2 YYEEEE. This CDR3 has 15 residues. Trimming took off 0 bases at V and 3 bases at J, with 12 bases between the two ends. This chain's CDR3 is CASSLDGREEETQYF. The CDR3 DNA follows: TGTGCCAGCAGCTTGGATGGCAGGGAGGAAGAGACCCAGTACTTC.

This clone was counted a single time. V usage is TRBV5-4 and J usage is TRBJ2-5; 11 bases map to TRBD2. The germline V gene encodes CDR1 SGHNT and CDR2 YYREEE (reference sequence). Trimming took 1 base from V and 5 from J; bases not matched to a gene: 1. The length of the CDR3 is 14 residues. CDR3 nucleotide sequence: TGTGCCAGCAGCTTGCCTAGCGGGGGGGAGACCCAGTACTTC. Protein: CASSLPSGGETQYF.

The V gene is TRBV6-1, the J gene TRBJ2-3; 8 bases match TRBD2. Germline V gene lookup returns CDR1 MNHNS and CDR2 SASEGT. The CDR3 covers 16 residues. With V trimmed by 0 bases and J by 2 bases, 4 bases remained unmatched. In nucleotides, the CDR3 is TGTGCCAGCAGTGAAGCCCGCGGGGGGCCCACAGATACGCAGTATTTT. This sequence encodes CASSEARGGPTDTQYF.

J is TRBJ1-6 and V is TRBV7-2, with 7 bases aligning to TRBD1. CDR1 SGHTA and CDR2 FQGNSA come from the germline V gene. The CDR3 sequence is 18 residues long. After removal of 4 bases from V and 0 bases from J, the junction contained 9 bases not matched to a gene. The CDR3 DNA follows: TGTGCCAGCAGCTCGAGGGGACAGACGAGCTCCTATAATTCACCCCTCCACTTT. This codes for CASSSRGQTSSYNSPLHF.

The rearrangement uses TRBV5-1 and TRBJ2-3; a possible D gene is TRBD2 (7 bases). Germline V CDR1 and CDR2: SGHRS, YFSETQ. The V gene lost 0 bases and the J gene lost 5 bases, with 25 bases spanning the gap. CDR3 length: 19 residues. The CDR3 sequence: CASSLAGAGGAVRGDTQYF. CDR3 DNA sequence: TGCGCCAGCAGCTTGGCGGGGGCTGGGGGGGCCGTTCGTGGAGATACGCAGTATTTT. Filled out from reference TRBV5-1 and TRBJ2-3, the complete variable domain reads KAGVTQTPRYLIKTRGQQVTLSCSPISGHRSVSWYQQTPGQGLQFLFEYFSETQRNKGNFPGRFSGRQFSNSRSEMNVSTLELGDSALYLCASSLAGAGGAVRGDTQYFGPGTRLTVL.

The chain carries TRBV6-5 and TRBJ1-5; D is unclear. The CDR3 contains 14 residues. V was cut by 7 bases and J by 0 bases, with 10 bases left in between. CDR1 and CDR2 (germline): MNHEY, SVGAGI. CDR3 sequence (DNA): TGTGCCAGCACGGGAAGAAATAGCAATCAGCCCCAGCATTTT. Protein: CASTGRNSNQPQHF.

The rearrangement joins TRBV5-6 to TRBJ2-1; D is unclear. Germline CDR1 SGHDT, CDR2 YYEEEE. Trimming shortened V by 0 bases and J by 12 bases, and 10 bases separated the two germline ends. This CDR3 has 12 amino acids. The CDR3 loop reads CASSLELGVQFF. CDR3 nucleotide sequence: TGTGCCAGCAGCTTGGAGCTCGGAGTGCAGTTCTTC.

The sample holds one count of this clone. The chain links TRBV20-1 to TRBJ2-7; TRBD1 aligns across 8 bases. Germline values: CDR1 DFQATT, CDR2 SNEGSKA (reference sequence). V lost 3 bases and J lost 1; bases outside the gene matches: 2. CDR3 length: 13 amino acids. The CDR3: CSASGQGSYEQYV. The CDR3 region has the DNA TGCAGTGCTAGTGGACAGGGATCCTACGAGCAGTACGTC.

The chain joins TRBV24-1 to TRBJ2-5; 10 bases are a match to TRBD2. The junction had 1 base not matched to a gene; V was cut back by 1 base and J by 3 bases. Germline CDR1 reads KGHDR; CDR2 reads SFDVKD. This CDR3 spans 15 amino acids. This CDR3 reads CATSDFSGGKETQYF. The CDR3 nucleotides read TGTGCCACCAGTGATTTTAGCGGGGGGAAAGAGACCCAGTACTTC.

CDR3 sequence (DNA): TGTGCCAGCAGCCCGGGGGGCCAAGAGACCCAGTACTTC. Translated, it gives CASSPGGQETQYF. This chain uses TRBV3-1 (or the pseudogene TRBV3-2) with TRBJ2-5; 7 bases are a match to TRBD2. Germline CDR1 is LGHDT and CDR2 is YNNKEL (reference sequence). V trimming: 4 bases; J trimming: 1 base; junction bases outside the gene matches: 0. The CDR3 sequence is 13 residues long.

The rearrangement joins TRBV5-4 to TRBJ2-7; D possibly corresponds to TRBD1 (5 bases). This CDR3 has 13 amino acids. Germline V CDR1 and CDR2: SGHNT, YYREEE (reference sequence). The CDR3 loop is CASSEKQAPSISV. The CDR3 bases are TGTGCCAGCAGCGAAAAACAGGCCCCCAGCATTTCCGTC.

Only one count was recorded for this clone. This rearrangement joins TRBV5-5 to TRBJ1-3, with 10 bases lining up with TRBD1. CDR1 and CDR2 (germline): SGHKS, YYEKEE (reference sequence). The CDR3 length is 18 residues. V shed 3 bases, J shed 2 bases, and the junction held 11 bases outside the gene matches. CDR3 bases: TGTGCCAGCAGCTCTACTGACTTAGGGACAGGGGCTGGAAACACCATATATTTT. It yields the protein CASSSTDLGTGAGNTIYF.

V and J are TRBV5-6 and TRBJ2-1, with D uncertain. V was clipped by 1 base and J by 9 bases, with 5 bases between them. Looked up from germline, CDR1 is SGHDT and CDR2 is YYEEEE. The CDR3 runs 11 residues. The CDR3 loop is CASSLSGEQFF. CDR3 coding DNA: TGTGCCAGCAGCTTGTCCGGTGAGCAGTTCTTC.

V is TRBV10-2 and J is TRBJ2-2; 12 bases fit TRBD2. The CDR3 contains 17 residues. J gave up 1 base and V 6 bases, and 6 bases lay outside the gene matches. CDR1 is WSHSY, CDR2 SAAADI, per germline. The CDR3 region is CASRTGLAGLNTGELFF. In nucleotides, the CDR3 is TGCGCCAGCAGGACGGGACTAGCGGGTTTGAACACCGGGGAGCTGTTTTTT.

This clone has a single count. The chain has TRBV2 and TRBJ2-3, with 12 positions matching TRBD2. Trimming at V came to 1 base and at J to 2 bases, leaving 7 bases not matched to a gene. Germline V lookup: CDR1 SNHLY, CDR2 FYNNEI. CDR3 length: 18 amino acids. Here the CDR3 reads CASSEVGTSGPITDTQYF. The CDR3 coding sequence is TGTGCCAGCAGTGAAGTGGGGACTAGCGGGCCGATCACAGATACGCAGTATTTT. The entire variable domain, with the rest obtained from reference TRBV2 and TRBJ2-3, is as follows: EPEVTQTPSHQVTQMGQEVILRCVPISNHLYFYWYRQILGQKVEFLVSFYNNEISEKSEIFDDQFSVERPDGSNFTLKIRSTKLEDSAMYFCASSEVGTSGPITDTQYFGPGTRLTVL.

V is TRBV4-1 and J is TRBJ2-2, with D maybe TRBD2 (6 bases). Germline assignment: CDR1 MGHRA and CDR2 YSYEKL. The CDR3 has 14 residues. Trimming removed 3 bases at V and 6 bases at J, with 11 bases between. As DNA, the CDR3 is TGCGCCAGCAGCCACGGGACTCAACCCGGGGAGCTGTTTTTT. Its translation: CASSHGTQPGELFF.

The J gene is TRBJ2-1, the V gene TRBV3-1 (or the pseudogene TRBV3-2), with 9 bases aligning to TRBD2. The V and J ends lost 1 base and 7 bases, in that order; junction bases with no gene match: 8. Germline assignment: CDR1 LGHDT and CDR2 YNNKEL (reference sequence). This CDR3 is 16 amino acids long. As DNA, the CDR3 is TGTGCCAGCAGCCAAGGGTTCGGTGCGGGGGGGAATGAGCAGTTCTTC. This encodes CASSQGFGAGGNEQFF.